This TCR beta chain appears in the sequencing data of a study of shared clonotypes between healthy human individuals. V dropped 6 bases and J dropped 0; count of bases not matched to a gene: 3. The CDR3 spans 15 residues. The germline gives CDR1 MNHEY, CDR2 SMNVEV (reference sequence). Repertoires were generated with immunoSEQ multiplex PCR, while TCRdb's copy carries only in-frame clones and drops some. The data show millions of clones, over 85% seen once. The chain carries TRBV27 and TRBJ1-2, with 11 bases matching TRBD1. The TCR sequence derives from a young man in good health. Source material: naive CD4+ T cells sorted from blood. Specified subset: CD45RA+ positively selected. The CDR3 coding sequence is TGTGCCAGCAGAAGGGACAGGGGGACTAACTATGGCTACACCTTC. Protein product: CASRRDRGTNYGYTF.